These T cell receptor beta chains were read from a single sample in a study of blood T cell repertoires in COVID-19. TCRdb's table, derived via immunoSEQ multiplex PCR, lists solely in-frame clones and lacks some. This sample carries fewer than 65,000 clones, 70% to 90% of them seen once, and the ten largest clones take less than 6%. Material: peripheral blood. These receptors originate from a human donor in a cohort sampled during active COVID-19. The CDR3 runs from the conserved cysteine through the conserved F or W. Fields, in order: clone size, D gene, J gene, V gene, CDR3 protein, CDR3 DNA. A D gene is named only where the DNA matches it firmly. For some rows the clone size is stated as once, few or many, or as a class when expanded; others skip it.

>NA|NA|TRBJ1-4|TRBV3-1/TRBV3-2
CASSLVGRGTNEKLFF
TGTGCCAGCAGCCTGGTCGGAAGGGGAACTAATGAAAAACTGTTTTTT
>NA|NA|TRBJ2-5|TRBV11-2
CASSLDRETQYF
TGTGCCAGCAGCTTAGATCGGGAGACCCAGTACTTC
>once|TRBD1|TRBJ2-6|TRBV3-1/TRBV3-2
CASNQGAGANVLTF
TGTGCCAGCAACCAGGGGGCCGGGGCCAACGTCCTGACTTTC
>NA|NA|TRBJ1-1|TRBV28
CVSSLTNREAFF
TGTGTCAGCAGCCTTACGAACAGAGAAGCTTTCTTT
>NA|TRBD1|TRBJ2-3|TRBV25-1
CASSRDRASDTQYF
TGTGCCAGCAGCCGGGACAGGGCTTCAGATACGCAGTATTTT
>NA|NA|TRBJ1-1|TRBV9
CASSVGTSAGTEAFF
TGTGCCAGCAGCGTCGGGACATCCGCCGGCACTGAAGCTTTCTTT
>NA|TRBD2|TRBJ2-3|TRBV12-3/TRBV12-4
CASSQTSSTQYF
TGTGCCAGCAGCCAGACTAGCTCTACGCAGTATTTT
>NA|NA|TRBJ1-1|TRBV27
CASSLRYPGGTEAFF
TGTGCCAGCAGTTTACGTTATCCGGGTGGCACTGAAGCTTTCTTT
>NA|TRBD1|TRBJ2-7|TRBV5-5
CASSSLDRGNYEQYF
TGTGCCAGCAGCTCGCTCGACAGGGGGAACTACGAGCAGTACTTC
>NA|NA|TRBJ1-4|TRBV2
CASTPTGETTNEKLFF
TGTGCCAGCACCCCGACGGGGGAAACAACTAATGAAAAACTGTTTTTT
>NA|TRBD1|TRBJ1-2|TRBV5-1
CASSIGTGDGYTF
TGCGCCAGCAGCATAGGGACAGGGGATGGCTACACCTTC
>NA|NA|TRBJ2-2|TRBV7-8
CASSELRPNTGELFF
TGTGCCAGCAGTGAGTTGAGGCCCAACACCGGGGAGCTGTTTTTT
>once|NA|TRBJ1-5|TRBV19
CASSIVSGSNQPQHF
TGTGCCAGTAGTATAGTATCGGGTAGCAATCAGCCCCAGCATTTT
>NA|NA|TRBJ2-2|TRBV6-5
CASNTLAFGELFF
TGTGCCAGCAATACGCTAGCCTTCGGGGAGCTGTTTTTT
>NA|TRBD1|TRBJ1-2|TRBV5-1
CASSFTRDSFYGYTF
TGCGCCAGCAGCTTTACCCGGGACAGCTTCTATGGCTACACCTTC
>NA|NA|TRBJ2-7|TRBV21-1
CASPPVFEQYF
TGTGCCAGCCCCCCGGTTTTCGAGCAGTACTTC
>NA|NA|TRBJ1-4|TRBV7-2
CASSPHGTTNEKLFF
TGTGCCAGCAGCCCTCACGGGACAACTAATGAAAAACTGTTTTTT
>once|TRBD1|TRBJ1-1|TRBV2
CASRGGTDFRNTEAFF
TGTGCCAGCAGAGGCGGGACAGATTTTAGGAACACTGAAGCTTTCTTT
>NA|TRBD1|TRBJ1-4|TRBV6-2/TRBV6-3
CASSRQQGERSEKLFF
TGTGCCAGCAGCCGTCAACAGGGGGAGAGGAGTGAAAAACTGTTTTTT
>few|NA|TRBJ2-7|TRBV6-2/TRBV6-3
CASSWATAKSSYEQYF
TGTGCCAGCAGTTGGGCCACGGCTAAGAGCTCCTACGAGCAGTACTTC
>NA|TRBD1|TRBJ1-1|TRBV6-5
CASSLDRGRNTEAFF
TGTGCCAGCAGCCTCGACAGGGGGAGGAACACTGAAGCTTTCTTT
>NA|TRBD2|TRBJ2-7|TRBV28
CASSLHGGSEQYF
TGTGCCAGCAGTTTACATGGCGGGAGCGAGCAGTACTTC
>NA|NA|TRBJ2-3|TRBV19
CASSIVAPRTDTQYF
TGTGCCAGTAGTATAGTGGCCCCCCGCACAGATACGCAGTATTTT
>NA|TRBD1|TRBJ2-5|TRBV10-3
CAISGDRAGPETQYF
TGTGCCATCAGTGGGGACAGGGCTGGACCGGAGACCCAGTACTTC
>NA|TRBD1|TRBJ2-7|TRBV7-9
CASSLEQGSYEQYF
TGTGCCAGCAGCTTAGAACAGGGGTCATACGAGCAGTACTTC
>NA|TRBD2|TRBJ2-3|TRBV27
CASSSRTSTVDTQYF
TGTGCCAGCAGTTCTAGGACTAGCACCGTAGATACGCAGTATTTT
>NA|TRBD2|TRBJ2-3|TRBV15
CATSRELAGENTQYF
TGTGCCACCAGCAGAGAACTAGCGGGGGAAAATACGCAGTATTTT
>NA|TRBD2|TRBJ2-7|TRBV5-6
CASSLRGLAFDEQYF
TGTGCCAGCAGCTTGAGGGGACTAGCATTCGACGAGCAGTACTTC
>NA|TRBD1|TRBJ1-4|TRBV7-2
CASSVGWTGRGKLFF
TGTGCCAGCAGCGTAGGCTGGACAGGGAGGGGAAAACTGTTTTTT
>NA|TRBD2|TRBJ2-3|TRBV6-1
CASSEQFPGGSPTDTQYF
TGTGCCAGCAGTGAACAGTTCCCGGGCGGGAGTCCCACAGATACGCAGTATTTT
>NA|NA|TRBJ1-3|TRBV30
CAWRLQGTSGNTIYF
TGTGCCTGGAGGTTACAGGGCACCTCTGGAAACACCATATATTTT
>NA|TRBD1|TRBJ1-5|TRBV19
CASTNRGFNQPQHF
TGTGCCAGTACCAACAGGGGCTTCAATCAGCCCCAGCATTTT
>NA|TRBD1|TRBJ1-1|TRBV7-9
CASSHQQGGAFF
TGTGCCAGCAGCCACCAACAGGGGGGAGCTTTCTTT
>NA|NA|TRBJ2-2|TRBV19
CASSIPSSPGYGVSRELFF
TGTGCCAGTAGTATCCCATCGTCGCCGGGGTATGGGGTGAGCAGGGAGCTGTTTTTT
>once|TRBD1|TRBJ1-3|TRBV28
CASSVIGGRGNTIYF
TGTGCCAGCAGCGTTATAGGGGGCCGTGGAAACACCATATATTTT
>NA|TRBD1|TRBJ1-6|TRBV7-9
CASRMTGGGDSPLHF
TGTGCCAGCAGAATGACAGGGGGCGGGGATTCACCCCTCCACTTT
>NA|TRBD2|TRBJ2-1|TRBV9
CASSPGVAGALEQFF
TGTGCCAGCAGCCCCGGGGTAGCGGGGGCCCTAGAGCAGTTCTTC
>NA|NA|TRBJ2-2|TRBV4-3
CASSQKDKNTGELFF
TGCGCCAGCAGCCAAAAGGACAAGAACACCGGGGAGCTGTTTTTT